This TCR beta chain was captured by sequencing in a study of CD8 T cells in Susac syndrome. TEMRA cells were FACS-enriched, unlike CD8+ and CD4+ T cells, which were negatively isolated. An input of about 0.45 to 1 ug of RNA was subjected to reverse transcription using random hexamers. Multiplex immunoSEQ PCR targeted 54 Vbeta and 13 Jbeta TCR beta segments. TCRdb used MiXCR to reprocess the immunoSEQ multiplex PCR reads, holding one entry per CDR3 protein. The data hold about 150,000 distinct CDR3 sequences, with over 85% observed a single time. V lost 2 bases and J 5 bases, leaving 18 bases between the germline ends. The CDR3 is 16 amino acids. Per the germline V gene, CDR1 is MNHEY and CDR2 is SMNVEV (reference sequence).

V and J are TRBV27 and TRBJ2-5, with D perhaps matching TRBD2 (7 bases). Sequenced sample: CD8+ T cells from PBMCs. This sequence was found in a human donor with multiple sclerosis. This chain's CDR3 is CASSLAGALGEETQYF. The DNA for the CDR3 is TGTGCCAGCAGTTTAGCGGGGGCCCTAGGGGAGGAGACCCAGTACTTC.